This T cell receptor (beta chain) derives from a study of cytomegalovirus exposure and HLA in healthy donors. Study-level findings and limits: Certain sequence variants were highly shared and formed a cluster, and this cluster was likely a sequencing artifact.

This CDR3 region has 15 residues. V trimming: 2 bases; J trimming: 6 bases; junction bases outside the gene matches: 7. From germline, CDR1 is MNHNY and CDR2 SVGAGI (reference sequence). PCR used 60 Vbeta primers and 13 Jbeta primers. The protocol was immunoSEQ multiplex PCR, while the TCRdb copy is restricted to in-frame clones and leaves out a portion. The repertoire holds approximately 100,000 clones, 60% to 85% seen once, with approximately 15% in the top ten. In the case of this clone: As yet, its antigen is unknown.

Sequencing was performed on PBMCs. This clonotype was obtained from a man aged 60-69 years in good health and CMV-seropositive. The chain joins TRBV6-6 to TRBJ2-3, with 8 bases lining up with TRBD1. The chain's CDR3 is CASSYLDRDYDTQYF. The CDR3, as DNA: TGTGCCAGCAGTTACCTGGACAGGGATTATGATACGCAGTATTTT.